The next 13 T cell receptor beta chains were all read from a single sample in a study of blood T cells in healthy people across ages. The second PCR ran about 6 to 12 cycles with a sample-barcoded 5' primer and J-beta primers. TCRdb independently ran MiXCR on the 5' RACE reads; one entry per CDR3 protein. The sample includes around 940,000 distinct CDR3 sequences, roughly 50% of them seen just once. Sequenced input: blood. The source of these receptors is a woman aged 60 to 75 in good health.

The gene calls are TRBV30 and TRBJ2-7; D unresolved. This CDR3 comprises 11 residues. From germline, CDR1 is GTSNPN and CDR2 SVGIG (reference sequence). The V and J ends lost 8 bases and 7 bases respectively, with 15 bases between them. Written as DNA, the CDR3 is TGTGCCGGCAGCTTGGGATATGAGCAGTACTTC. Translation gives CAGSLGYEQYF.

The chain carries TRBV9 and TRBJ2-7; D gene ambiguous. Germline CDR1 is SGDLS and CDR2 is YYNGEE. This CDR3 is 16 amino acids long. V was shortened by 0 bases and J by 5 bases, with 18 bases between the two germline ends. The CDR3 DNA sequence: TGTGCCAGCAGCGTAGGGGCCGGACCCTTGAGCGACGAGCAGTACTTC. This gives the protein CASSVGAGPLSDEQYF.

J is TRBJ1-5 and V is TRBV12-3 or TRBV12-4; D gene ambiguous. V was clipped by 6 bases and J by 6 bases, with 18 bases between them. This CDR3 has 15 amino acids. In nucleotides, the CDR3 is TGTGCCAGCAGCCCGGGTCTAAGGCCCGGTCAGCCCCAGCATTTT. Its protein is CASSPGLRPGQPQHF.

This rearrangement joins TRBV6-6 to TRBJ1-6, with a weak D call TRBD1 (6 bases). V was shortened by 0 bases and J by 5 bases, with 14 bases between the two germline ends. CDR1 is MNHNY and CDR2 is SVGAGI in the germline V gene (reference sequence). CDR3 length: 17 residues. The CDR3 DNA sequence: TGTGCCAGCAGTTACTCGGCCCGGGGGGCGGATAATTCACCCCTCCACTTT. Amino acid sequence: CASSYSARGADNSPLHF.

This clonotype was recorded only once. The chain couples TRBV6-1 to TRBJ2-2; the D is unclear. The germline V gene has CDR1 MNHNS and CDR2 SASEGT. V was clipped by 7 bases and J by 4 bases, with 13 bases between them. The CDR3 is 14 residues long. CDR3 sequence (DNA): TGTGCCAGCATTAAATTGGCGGTCACCGGGGAGCTGTTTTTT. Its protein product is CASIKLAVTGELFF.

The V and J genes are TRBV20-1 and TRBJ2-3; 14 bases fit TRBD2. The CDR3 length is 19 residues. Germline V CDR1 and CDR2: DFQATT, SNEGSKA (reference sequence). V trimming: 5 bases; J trimming: 0 bases; junction bases outside the gene matches: 13. CDR3 region: CSAHQGLAGGSVSTDTQYF. The CDR3 nucleotides are TGCAGTGCTCACCAAGGACTAGCGGGAGGATCTGTGAGCACAGATACGCAGTATTTT.

The chain is built from TRBV3-1 and TRBJ2-1, with D maybe TRBD2 (6 bases). This CDR3 region has 15 residues. The germline V and J ends were trimmed by 4 bases and 6 bases, with 16 bases remaining between them. Germline CDR1 and CDR2: LGHDT and YNNKEL (reference sequence). Here the CDR3 DNA reads TGTGCCAGCAGCCCCACCGGGAGCACTGTCAATGAGCAGTTCTTC. Its protein product is CASSPTGSTVNEQFF.

J is TRBJ1-6 and V is TRBV7-9, with 7 bases that match TRBD1. Germline values: CDR1 SEHNR, CDR2 FQNEAQ (reference sequence). This CDR3 has 15 amino acids. The J segment lost 5 bases and the V segment lost 1 base, leaving 2 bases of the junction unmatched. CDR3 in amino acids: CASSLVGTDNSPLHF. The CDR3 bases are TGTGCCAGCAGCTTAGTTGGGACAGATAATTCACCCCTCCACTTT.

The chain employs TRBV19 and TRBJ2-1; 8 nucleotides match TRBD2. Trimming removed 3 bases from V and 9 bases from J; junction bases left unmatched: 7. Germline V gene data show CDR1 as LNHDA and CDR2 as SQIVND (reference sequence). The CDR3 contains 14 residues. The CDR3 protein is CASSIGTRISEQFF. The CDR3 DNA follows: TGTGCCAGTAGTATCGGGACTAGAATCTCTGAGCAGTTCTTC.

The chain carries TRBV18 and TRBJ2-7; 7 bases agree with TRBD2. The J call may be incorrect, as the DNA end agrees better with TRBJ2-5. The CDR3 has 15 amino acids. Germline CDR1 KGHSH, CDR2 LQKENI. The CDR3, as DNA: TGTGCCAGCTCCCCTCAGGCGGGAGTTTATGAGACCCAGTACTTC. It yields the protein CASSPQAGVYETQYF.

The chain uses TRBV7-2 and TRBJ2-3; 8 nucleotides agree with TRBD1. The V segment lost 5 bases and the J segment 2 bases; nucleotides outside the gene matches: 3. The CDR3 sequence is 14 residues long. CDR1 and CDR2 from the germline V gene are SGHTA and FQGNSA. CDR3 DNA sequence: TGTGCCAGCAGCAGGACAGGGTACACAGATACGCAGTATTTT. This sequence encodes CASSRTGYTDTQYF.

V is TRBV5-1 and J is TRBJ2-1; D might be TRBD1 (7 bases). Germline CDR1 reads SGHRS; CDR2 reads YFSETQ. The germline V and J ends were trimmed by 4 bases and 6 bases, with 17 bases remaining between them. The length of the CDR3 is 15 residues. CDR3 DNA sequence: TGCGCCAGCAGCCCTGGCGGGACAGTCCTCAATGAGCAGTTCTTC. Its protein is CASSPGGTVLNEQFF.

The CDR3 DNA sequence: TGTGCCAGCTCACTCCCTATTCCGGCAGATACGCAGTATTTT. It yields the protein CASSLPIPADTQYF. This rearrangement joins TRBV18 to TRBJ2-3; D ambiguous. V lost 4 bases and J 4 bases, leaving 12 bases between the germline ends. The CDR3 covers 14 residues. Germline lookup yields CDR1 KGHSH and CDR2 LQKENI.